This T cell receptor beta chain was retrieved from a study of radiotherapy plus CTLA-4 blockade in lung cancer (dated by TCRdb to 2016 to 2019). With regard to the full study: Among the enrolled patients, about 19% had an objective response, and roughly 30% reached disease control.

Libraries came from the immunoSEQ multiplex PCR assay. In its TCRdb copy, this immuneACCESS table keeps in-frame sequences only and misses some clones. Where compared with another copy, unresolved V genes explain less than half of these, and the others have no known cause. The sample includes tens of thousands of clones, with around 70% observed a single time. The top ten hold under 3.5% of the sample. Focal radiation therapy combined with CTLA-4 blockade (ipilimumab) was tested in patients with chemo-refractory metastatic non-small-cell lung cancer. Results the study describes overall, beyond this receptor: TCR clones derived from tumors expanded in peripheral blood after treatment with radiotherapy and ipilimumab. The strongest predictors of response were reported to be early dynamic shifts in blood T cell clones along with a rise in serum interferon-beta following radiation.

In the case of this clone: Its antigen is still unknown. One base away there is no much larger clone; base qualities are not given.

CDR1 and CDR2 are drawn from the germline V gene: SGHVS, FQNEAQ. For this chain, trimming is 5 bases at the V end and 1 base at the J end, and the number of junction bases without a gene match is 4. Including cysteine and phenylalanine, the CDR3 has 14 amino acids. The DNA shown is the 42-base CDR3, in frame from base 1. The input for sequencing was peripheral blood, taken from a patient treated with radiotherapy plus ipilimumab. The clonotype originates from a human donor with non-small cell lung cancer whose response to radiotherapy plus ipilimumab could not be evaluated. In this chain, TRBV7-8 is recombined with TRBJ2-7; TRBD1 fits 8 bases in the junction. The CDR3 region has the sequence CASSHRQGSYEQYF. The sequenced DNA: TGTGCCAGCAGCCATAGACAGGGGTCCTACGAGCAGTACTTC.